This passage covers 23 T cell receptor beta chains from one sample sequenced in a study of T cells in Graves' hyperthyroidism and ophthalmopathy. TCR beta CDR3 regions were amplified from RNA transcripts. The HTBI primer set was used in a first-round RT-PCR of the TCR CDR3. TCRdb processed the multiplex PCR reads anew with MiXCR; each CDR3 protein has one entry. The table lists 550,000 to 600,000 distinct CDR3 sequences, 14% of them singletons. The specimen sequenced was blood. The receptors come from a woman aged 18-30 years with Graves' ophthalmopathy.

This clonotype came up a few times. A single base separates this from a much larger clone, so it may be a read error. This chain uses TRBV4-2 with TRBJ1-1; D is uncertain. The V end lost 1 base, the J end lost 0 bases, and 6 bases lay between the germline ends. The CDR3 length is 14 residues. Germline CDR1 is LGHNA and CDR2 is YNFKEQ. CDR3 protein: CASSQAVLNTEAFF. The CDR3, as DNA: TGTGCCAGCAGCCAAGCGGTCCTGAACACTGAAGCTTTCTTT.

For this clonotype: A much larger clonotype is one base distant, so this may be a read error. The J gene is TRBJ1-2, the V gene TRBV20-1; D is unclear. CDR3 size: 14 residues. In germline, CDR1 is DFQATT, CDR2 SNEGSKA (reference sequence). CDR3 amino acids: CSAGDQERSYGYTF. The CDR3 region has the DNA TGCAGTGCTGGAGATCAGGAGAGGAGCTATGGCTACACCTTC.

V and J are TRBV4-1 and TRBJ1-1; D may be TRBD1 (6 bases). Germline CDR1 MGHRA, CDR2 YSYEKL. V lost 2 bases to trimming and J lost 0 bases, with 13 bases between them. The CDR3 runs to 16 residues. The CDR3 nucleotides read TGCGCCAGCAGCCAAACGTTACAGGGTATGAACACTGAAGCTTTCTTT. Translated: CASSQTLQGMNTEAFF.

This clonotype was detected many times. J is TRBJ2-3 and V is TRBV29-1, with TRBD1 identical over 8 bases. The CDR3 covers 12 residues. The V gene's germline CDR1 is SQVTM and CDR2 ANQGSEA. The J segment lost 6 bases and the V segment lost 6 bases, leaving 5 bases of the junction unmatched. The CDR3 region has the DNA TGCAGCGTCGACAGGGGTCGGGATACGCAGTATTTT. It encodes CSVDRGRDTQYF.

The J gene is TRBJ1-4, the V gene TRBV28; 9 bases fit TRBD1. CDR1 and CDR2 (germline): MDHEN, SYDVKM. This CDR3 region has 15 residues. Germline trimming cut 5 bases from V and 11 bases from J; bases unmatched to any gene: 12. The CDR3 sequence: CASSPRPGTGIKLFF. CDR3 coding DNA: TGTGCCAGCAGTCCGCGCCCCGGGACAGGGATCAAACTGTTTTTT.

Details on this clonotype: The junction departs from the called germline gene at one end, perhaps through a read error. The rearrangement uses TRBV30 and TRBJ1-2, with TRBD1 matching over 12 bases. Germline assignment: CDR1 GTSNPN and CDR2 SVGIG (reference sequence). The CDR3 loop spans 14 amino acids. The CDR3 loop reads CAWSLGTGGYSYTF. In DNA form, the CDR3 reads TGTGCCTGGAGCCTCGGGACAGGGGGCTATAGCTACACCTTC.

This clonotype was counted between two and nine times. The rearrangement joins TRBV19 to TRBJ2-7, with a possible D match to TRBD2 (5 bases). Germline assignment: CDR1 LNHDA and CDR2 SQIVND (reference sequence). With 6 bases removed from V and 0 bases from J, the gap between germline ends came to 12 bases. The CDR3 totals 14 residues. CDR3: CASRPLGSSYEQYF. The CDR3 region has the DNA TGTGCCAGTAGGCCCCTGGGGAGCTCCTACGAGCAGTACTTC. Drawing the rest from reference TRBV19 and TRBJ2-7, the complete variable domain is DGGITQSPKYLFRKEGQNVTLSCEQNLNHDAMYWYRQDPGQGLRLIYYSQIVNDFQKGDIAEGYSVSREKKESFPLTVTSAQKNPTAFYLCASRPLGSSYEQYFGPGTRLTVT.

Many counts were recorded for this clonotype. The chain has TRBV18 and TRBJ2-1; D is unclear. From germline, CDR1 is KGHSH and CDR2 LQKENI. The CDR3 length is 13 residues. With 6 bases removed from V and 10 bases from J, the gap between germline ends came to 16 bases. The CDR3 region is CASSPFRAEEQFF. The DNA of the CDR3 is TGTGCCAGCTCCCCTTTCCGGGCTGAGGAGCAGTTCTTC.

The chain recombines TRBV5-1 with TRBJ2-6, with TRBD2 as a possible D gene (5 bases). The CDR3 totals 16 residues. Per germline, CDR1 SGHRS and CDR2 YFSETQ. Trimming cost V 2 bases and J 0 bases, with 9 bases left between them. The CDR3 DNA reads TGCGCCAGCAGCTTAGTTGGAGGCTCTGGGGCCAACGTCCTGACTTTC. Its translation is CASSLVGGSGANVLTF.

The rearrangement links TRBV7-6 to TRBJ1-6; D call uncertain. Trimming took 4 bases from V and 0 from J, leaving 10 bases between them. The CDR3 sequence is 16 residues long. Germline CDR1 is SGHVS and CDR2 is FNYEAQ. The CDR3 nucleotides read TGTGCCAGCAGCTCGGGTTTTAGCTCCTATAATTCACCCCTCCACTTT. It codes for CASSSGFSSYNSPLHF.

This clonotype came up a few times. The chain couples TRBV7-9 to TRBJ1-2; 10 positions match TRBD1. Germline lookup yields CDR1 SEHNR and CDR2 FQNEAQ (reference sequence). CDR3 length equals 15 residues. V gave up 3 bases and J gave up 0 bases; unmatched junction bases: 1. The CDR3 bases are TGTGCCAGCAGCTTCGGGACAGGGGCTAACTATGGCTACACCTTC. It translates to CASSFGTGANYGYTF.

This clonotype was detected a few times. The chain is built from TRBV5-4 and TRBJ2-1; 9 positions match TRBD1. The CDR3 contains 15 residues. The junction had 5 bases not matched to a gene; V was cut back by 2 bases and J by 5 bases. The germline V gene has CDR1 SGHNT and CDR2 YYREEE (reference sequence). The CDR3 here is CASSLRQGVNNEQFF. CDR3 DNA sequence: TGTGCCAGCAGCTTACGACAGGGGGTTAACAATGAGCAGTTCTTC. The full variable domain, completed using reference TRBV5-4 and TRBJ2-1, is ETGVTQSPTHLIKTRGQQVTLRCSSQSGHNTVSWYQQALGQGPQFIFQYYREEENGRGNFPPRFSGLQFPNYSSELNVNALELDDSALYLCASSLRQGVNNEQFFGPGTRLTVL.

This clonotype was recorded many times. This chain connects TRBV6-2 or TRBV6-3 to TRBJ2-1; D may be TRBD2 (5 bases). V gave up 6 bases and J gave up 10 bases, with 16 bases separating them. Germline CDR1 MNHEY, CDR2 SVGEGT. This CDR3 has 13 residues. CDR3 DNA: TGTGCCAGCAGACGGGGAGAGCCACCCGAGCAGTTCTTC. Encoded protein: CASRRGEPPEQFF.

This clonotype appeared many times. The chain has TRBV11-2 and TRBJ2-5; D possibly matches TRBD1 or TRBD2 (5 bases each). V was cut by 5 bases and J by 5 bases, with 15 bases left in between. The CDR3 is made up of 14 amino acids. Germline V gives CDR1 SGHAT, CDR2 FQNNGV. The CDR3 sequence is CASSPVRGRETQYF. CDR3 nucleotide sequence: TGTGCCAGCAGCCCGGTACGGGGCAGGGAGACCCAGTACTTC. The variable domain in full, with the rest retrieved from reference TRBV11-2 and TRBJ2-5, is EAGVAQSPRYKIIEKRQSVAFWCNPISGHATLYWYQQILGQGPKLLIQFQNNGVVDDSQLPKDRFSAERLKGVDSTLKIQPAKLEDSAVYLCASSPVRGRETQYFGPGTRLLVL.

This clonotype was recorded at least ten times. This rearrangement joins TRBV11-3 to TRBJ1-1, with D possibly matching TRBD1 (6 bases). Looked up from germline, CDR1 is SGHNT and CDR2 is YENEEA. Trimming pared 6 bases from V and 3 bases from J, leaving 20 bases between. This CDR3 has 16 residues. DNA of the CDR3: TGTGCCAGCAGGAACAGAAGCCGGGACACCGACACTGAAGCTTTCTTT. Encoded protein: CASRNRSRDTDTEAFF.

This clonotype was picked up many times. This chain links TRBV6-1 with TRBJ1-4, with D possibly matching TRBD1 (6 bases). Germline V lookup: CDR1 MNHNS, CDR2 SASEGT. There are 14 residues in the CDR3. V shed 5 bases and J shed 8 bases, with 15 bases lying between them. For the CDR3, the DNA is TGTGCCAGCAGTCGCACAGGGACGGGAGAAAAACTGTTTTTT. Its translation is CASSRTGTGEKLFF.

This chain uses TRBV6-1 with TRBJ1-4, with unresolved D. The CDR3 has 14 amino acids. Trimming shortened V by 1 base and J by 7 bases, and 10 bases separated the two germline ends. CDR1 MNHNS and CDR2 SASEGT come from the germline V gene. CDR3 residues: CASSEEFLGEKLFF. As DNA, the CDR3 is TGTGCCAGCAGTGAAGAGTTCTTGGGTGAAAAACTGTTTTTT.

This clonotype was observed many times. The chain recombines TRBV14 with TRBJ2-3; no reliable D call. The germline V and J ends were trimmed by 0 bases and 4 bases, with 5 bases remaining between them. Germline loops: CDR1 SGHDN, CDR2 FVKESK. The CDR3 runs 13 residues. For the CDR3, the DNA is TGTGCCAGCAGCCAAGATCCGGCAGATACGCAGTATTTT. Translated, it gives CASSQDPADTQYF.

This clonotype has at least ten counts. This sequence joins TRBV27 and TRBJ2-7; possibly TRBD1 or TRBD2 for D (5 bases each). In germline, CDR1 is MNHEY, CDR2 SMNVEV (reference sequence). V was clipped by 3 bases and J by 6 bases, with 21 bases between them. This CDR3 comprises 16 residues. The CDR3 here is CASSFDIRGRSAEQYF. In DNA, the CDR3 is TGTGCCAGCAGTTTTGATATACGGGGACGGAGCGCCGAGCAGTACTTC.

This clonotype was seen many times. This rearrangement joins TRBV11-3 to TRBJ2-1; tentatively, D is TRBD1 (6 bases). The CDR3 extends over 14 amino acids. Germline CDR1 is SGHNT and CDR2 is YENEEA. Trimming removed 5 bases at V and 6 bases at J, with 14 bases between. The CDR3 here is CASSLTPTGNEQFF. The DNA of the CDR3 is TGTGCCAGCAGCCTTACCCCGACAGGCAATGAGCAGTTCTTC.

In this sample, this clonotype turned up many times. This chain connects TRBV7-9 to TRBJ2-7; a possible D gene is TRBD2 (5 bases). There are 18 residues in the CDR3. The V and J ends lost 11 bases and 0 bases respectively, with 29 bases between them. In germline, CDR1 is SEHNR, CDR2 FQNEAQ (reference sequence). The CDR3: CASQLSPDGLASSYEQYF. Written as DNA, the CDR3 is TGTGCCTCCCAGCTTAGCCCTGATGGACTGGCGAGCTCCTACGAGCAGTACTTC.

The V and J genes are TRBV2 and TRBJ1-2; 9 bases line up with TRBD1. The CDR3 spans 14 residues. CDR1 SNHLY and CDR2 FYNNEI come from the germline V gene. The J segment lost 6 bases and the V segment lost 6 bases, leaving 8 bases of the junction unmatched. CDR3 loop: CASSMTDRGDGYTF. The CDR3 DNA is TGTGCCAGCAGCATGACCGACAGGGGGGATGGCTACACCTTC.

This clonotype came up many times. The chain uses TRBV29-1 and TRBJ1-2, with D unclear. The CDR3 is made up of 13 amino acids. Looked up from germline, CDR1 is SQVTM and CDR2 is ANQGSEA. V was clipped by 1 base and J by 1 base, with 7 bases between them. The CDR3 sequence is CSVEASDNYGYTF. CDR3 coding DNA: TGCAGCGTTGAAGCGTCAGATAACTATGGCTACACCTTC.